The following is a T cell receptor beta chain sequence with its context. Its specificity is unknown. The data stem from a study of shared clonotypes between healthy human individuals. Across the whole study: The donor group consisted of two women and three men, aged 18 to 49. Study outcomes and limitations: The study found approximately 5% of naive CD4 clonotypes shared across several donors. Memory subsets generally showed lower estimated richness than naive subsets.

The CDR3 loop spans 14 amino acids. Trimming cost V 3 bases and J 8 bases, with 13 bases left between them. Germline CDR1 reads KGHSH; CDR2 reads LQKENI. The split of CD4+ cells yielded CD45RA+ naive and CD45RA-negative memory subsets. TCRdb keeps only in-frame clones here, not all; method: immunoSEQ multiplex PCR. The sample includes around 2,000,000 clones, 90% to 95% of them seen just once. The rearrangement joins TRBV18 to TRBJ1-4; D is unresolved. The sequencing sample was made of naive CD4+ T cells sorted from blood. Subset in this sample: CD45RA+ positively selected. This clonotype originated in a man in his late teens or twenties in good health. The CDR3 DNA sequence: TGTGCCAGCTCACCTGCGGCAGAAAGAGAAAAACTGTTTTTT. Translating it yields CASSPAAEREKLFF.